A selection of T cell receptor beta chains follows, all from one sample in a study of Ad26.COV2.S vaccination and SARS-CoV-2 variants. TCRdb keeps only in-frame clones here, not all; method: immunoSEQ multiplex PCR. Of around 300,000 clones in the sample, under 90% were seen once. This sample comprised peripheral blood, obtained in a trial of Ad26.COV2.S vaccine versus placebo. All receptors come from a person between 18 and 65 years old who received the Ad26.COV2.S COVID-19 vaccine or a placebo. Each CDR3 is given with its conserved first and last residue. D genes are given only for firm matches. Only some rows state a clone size, as once, few, many or a class for expanded clones.

J	size	D	V	CDR3	DNA
TRBJ2-4	once	.	TRBV19	CASSISRVDIQYF	TGTGCCAGTAGTATAAGCAGGGTGGACATTCAGTACTTC
TRBJ1-6	.	.	TRBV27	CASSLRNSPLHF	TGTGCCAGCAGTTTACGTAATTCACCCCTCCACTTT
TRBJ2-3	.	.	TRBV24-1	CATSDRDTGTDTQYF	TGTGCCACCAGTGATCGGGACACAGGCACAGATACGCAGTATTTT
TRBJ2-7	.	.	TRBV4-1	CASSRDLYEQYF	TGCGCCAGCAGCCGGGACCTCTACGAGCAGTACTTC
TRBJ2-5	.	TRBD1	TRBV18	CASSPKRSGQGAETQYF	TGTGCCAGCTCACCTAAGCGTTCGGGACAGGGGGCAGAGACCCAGTACTTC
TRBJ2-1	.	.	TRBV6-5	CASSISGPPGNEQFF	TGTGCCAGCAGTATTAGCGGTCCCCCTGGGAATGAGCAGTTCTTC
TRBJ1-2	.	.	TRBV4-3	CASSSRTGDGYTF	TGCGCCAGCAGCTCCAGGACCGGGGACGGCTACACCTTC
TRBJ2-5	.	.	TRBV5-8	CASSPQGPAGETQYF	TGTGCCAGCAGTCCCCAGGGCCCGGCGGGGGAGACCCAGTACTTC
TRBJ1-1	.	.	TRBV6-5	CASPTFLLNTEAFF	TGTGCCAGCCCTACGTTTCTCTTGAACACTGAAGCTTTCTTT
TRBJ1-2	.	TRBD1	TRBV7-9	CASSSGQAYGYTF	TGTGCCAGCAGCTCGGGACAGGCTTATGGCTACACCTTC
TRBJ2-1	.	TRBD2	TRBV4-3	CASSRIRAGENEQFF	TGCGCCAGCAGCCGTATTCGGGCGGGAGAAAATGAGCAGTTCTTC
TRBJ2-1	.	TRBD2	TRBV19	CASSIGPGLAGYNLYNEQFF	TGTGCCAGTAGTATAGGCCCGGGACTAGCGGGATATAATCTCTACAATGAGCAGTTCTTC
TRBJ2-6	.	TRBD1	TRBV30	CACSRDRVPSGANVLTF	TGTGCCTGTAGCCGGGACAGGGTCCCCTCTGGGGCCAACGTCCTGACTTTC
TRBJ2-1	once	.	TRBV7-9	CASSLGKFF	TGTGCCAGCAGCTTAGGGAAGTTCTTC
TRBJ1-2	few	.	TRBV11-1	CASRRRALPNYGYTF	TGTGCCAGCAGGCGCCGGGCACTTCCTAACTATGGCTACACCTTC
TRBJ1-2	few	TRBD1	TRBV19	CASSPGQGVYGYTF	TGTGCCAGTAGCCCGGGACAGGGGGTCTATGGCTACACCTTC
TRBJ1-5	.	TRBD1	TRBV27	CASSLQGALQPQHF	TGTGCCAGCAGCTTACAGGGGGCCCTTCAGCCCCAGCATTTT
TRBJ1-5	.	.	TRBV5-6	CASSLAMGTPYQPQHF	TGTGCCAGCAGCTTGGCTATGGGGACTCCTTATCAGCCCCAGCATTTT
TRBJ2-1	.	.	TRBV7-2	CASSLARRGYNEQFF	TGTGCCAGCAGCTTAGCGCGGCGGGGCTACAATGAGCAGTTCTTC
TRBJ1-2	.	.	TRBV6-1	CASSDLRDGANYGYTF	TGTGCCAGCAGTGATCTCCGGGACGGAGCTAACTATGGCTACACCTTC
TRBJ1-1	.	TRBD1	TRBV29-1	CSVEDRDRPEAFF	TGCAGCGTTGAAGATAGGGACAGGCCCGAAGCTTTCTTT
TRBJ2-1	.	TRBD2	TRBV6-2/TRBV6-3	CASSPSQLAGLYNEQFF	TGTGCCAGCAGCCCTAGTCAACTAGCGGGACTCTACAATGAGCAGTTCTTC
TRBJ2-1	.	.	TRBV3-1/TRBV3-2	CASSQGTSRQFF	TGTGCCAGCAGCCAAGGGACGAGTAGACAGTTCTTC
TRBJ1-2	.	.	TRBV27	CASSLRGGGYGYTF	TGTGCCAGCAGTTTGAGGGGGGGTGGCTATGGCTACACCTTC
TRBJ1-1	.	.	TRBV18	CASSPGQFNTEAFF	TGTGCCAGCTCACCAGGACAGTTTAACACTGAAGCTTTCTTT
TRBJ2-2	few	TRBD2	TRBV10-2	CASTSGGAVTGELFF	TGCGCCAGCACCAGCGGGGGGGCCGTCACCGGGGAGCTGTTTTTT
TRBJ2-5	.	.	TRBV19	CASSIGGGEETQYF	TGTGCCAGTAGTATAGGAGGAGGGGAAGAGACCCAGTACTTC
TRBJ1-2	.	TRBD1	TRBV2	CASSPGTVVNYGYTF	TGTGCCAGCAGTCCCGGGACAGTTGTTAACTATGGCTACACCTTC
TRBJ2-1	.	TRBD2	TRBV6-4	CASSDGPAGSYNEQFF	TGTGCCAGCAGTGACGGGCCAGCGGGGTCTTACAATGAGCAGTTCTTC
TRBJ1-5	many	.	TRBV13	CASSQGNQPQHF	TGTGCCAGCAGCCAGGGCAATCAGCCCCAGCATTTT
TRBJ2-6	.	TRBD2	TRBV20-1	CSASLAAGTGANVLTF	TGCAGTGCTAGTCTAGCGGCAGGGACCGGGGCCAACGTCCTGACTTTC
TRBJ1-2	.	.	TRBV4-1	CASSQVEGRGYTF	TGCGCCAGCAGCCAAGTTGAAGGGAGGGGCTACACCTTC
TRBJ1-1	.	.	TRBV10-3	CAISENGQGRSEAFF	TGTGCCATCAGTGAGAACGGCCAAGGACGTAGTGAAGCTTTCTTT
TRBJ1-2	.	.	TRBV9	CASSAFADRPANYGYTF	TGTGCCAGCAGCGCCTTCGCGGACAGACCAGCTAACTATGGCTACACCTTC
TRBJ2-1	.	.	TRBV14	CASSDVLEPNEQFF	TGTGCCAGCAGCGACGTACTAGAACCCAATGAGCAGTTCTTC
TRBJ1-6	.	TRBD1	TRBV28	CASSWGTALYNSPLHF	TGTGCCAGCAGTTGGGGGACAGCACTCTATAATTCACCCCTCCACTTT
TRBJ1-1	.	TRBD1	TRBV19	CASISPGQGSTEAFF	TGTGCCAGTATATCCCCGGGACAGGGATCCACTGAAGCTTTCTTT
TRBJ2-5	once	.	TRBV12-3/TRBV12-4	CASSFSQETQYF	TGTGCCAGCAGTTTCTCGCAAGAGACCCAGTACTTC
TRBJ2-1	.	.	TRBV3-1/TRBV3-2	CASSQGTPPDEQFF	TGTGCCAGCAGCCAAGGGACCCCGCCCGATGAGCAGTTCTTC
TRBJ1-5	.	TRBD1	TRBV11-2	CASSPQGANQPQHF	TGTGCCAGCAGCCCACAGGGGGCGAATCAGCCCCAGCATTTT
TRBJ2-7	.	TRBD1	TRBV5-4	CAATGGLGEQYF	TGTGCTGCGACAGGGGGCTTGGGCGAGCAGTACTTC
TRBJ1-2	.	.	TRBV19	CASQEQTASKGGYTF	TGTGCCAGTCAAGAACAAACGGCCTCAAAGGGGGGCTACACCTTC
TRBJ2-5	.	.	TRBV27	CASSLGTGGGETQYF	TGTGCCAGCAGTTTAGGCACGGGGGGCGGGGAGACCCAGTACTTC
TRBJ2-3	.	TRBD1	TRBV7-9	CASSLGQGWADTQYF	TGTGCCAGCAGCTTAGGACAGGGCTGGGCAGATACGCAGTATTTT
TRBJ2-1	.	TRBD2	TRBV10-3	CAISDTPTSGRNEQFF	TGTGCCATCAGTGACACCCCTACTAGCGGGAGGAATGAGCAGTTCTTC